Presented here are 30 T cell receptor beta chains from one specimen sequenced in a study of response to subunit inactivated influenza vaccine. TCRdb called the RT-PCR reads again in MiXCR, with one record for every CDR3 protein. Of around 530,000 distinct CDR3 sequences detected, about 15% appear once; the ten largest clones hold over 2.5%. This sample comprised CD4+ T cells sorted from PBMCs, obtained around 25 months after vaccination. The source is a man between 50 and 75 years old who received an inactivated influenza vaccine.

The sample holds many counts of this clonotype. The chain links TRBV7-2 to TRBJ2-7; a possible D gene is TRBD2 (7 bases). The V end was cut by 4 bases, the J end by 4 bases, with 11 bases between. The CDR3 is made up of 13 amino acids. CDR1 SGHTA and CDR2 FQGNSA come from the germline V gene. CDR3 protein: CASSSRGAYEQYF. CDR3 bases: TGTGCCAGCAGCTCCCGGGGGGCGTACGAGCAGTACTTC. Variable domain in full (rest from reference TRBV7-2 and TRBJ2-7): GAGVSQSPSNKVTEKGKDVELRCDPISGHTALYWYRQSLGQGLEFLIYFQGNSAPDKSGLPSDRFSAERTGGSVSTLTIQRTQQEDSAVYLCASSSRGAYEQYFGPGTRLTVT.

This clonotype turned up a few times. V gene TRBV5-1 combines with J gene TRBJ2-2, with D uncertain. V lost 3 bases, J lost 9 bases, and 9 bases lay in between. Germline lookup yields CDR1 SGHRS and CDR2 YFSETQ. The CDR3 loop spans 12 amino acids. The CDR3 nucleotides read TGCGCCAGCAGCTACCAAGCCAGGGAGCTGTTTTTT. It yields the protein CASSYQARELFF.

This chain links TRBV7-3 with TRBJ2-2; D is uncertain. CDR1 and CDR2 (germline): SGHTA, FQGTGA. CDR3 length: 15 residues. The V end lost 2 bases, the J end lost 1 base, and 8 bases lay between the germline ends. CDR3 sequence reads: CASSLYYQNTGELFF. The CDR3 DNA reads TGTGCCAGCAGCTTATACTACCAGAACACCGGGGAGCTGTTTTTT.

The rearrangement links TRBV10-3 to TRBJ2-1; D gene ambiguous. Trimming pared 2 bases from V and 0 bases from J, leaving 8 bases between. CDR1 and CDR2 (germline): ENHRY, SYGVKD. This CDR3 is built from 15 residues. The CDR3 DNA reads TGTGCCATCAGTGAGGGGCAGCTCTCCTACAATGAGCAGTTCTTC. As protein: CAISEGQLSYNEQFF.

This clonotype was detected a few times. The chain uses TRBV12-3 or TRBV12-4 and TRBJ2-7; 13 bases fit TRBD2. This CDR3 comprises 15 residues. Losses at the gene ends were 5 bases for V and 3 bases for J; bases not matched to a gene: 4. CDR3 sequence (DNA): TGTGCCAGCAGTCTGGGACTAGCGGGACGCTACGAGCAGTACTTC. As protein: CASSLGLAGRYEQYF.

This clonotype came up many times. V usage is TRBV7-2 and J usage is TRBJ2-3; 12 bases line up with TRBD1. CDR3 length: 17 amino acids. Trimming took 0 bases from V and 6 from J; bases not matched to a gene: 7. CDR1 is SGHTA and CDR2 is FQGNSA in the germline V gene. CDR3 nucleotide sequence: TGTGCCAGCAGCTTAGCATCCGGGACAGGGGGCGCGGATACGCAGTATTTT. Amino acids: CASSLASGTGGADTQYF.

This clonotype came up a few times. This sequence joins TRBV12-3 or TRBV12-4 and TRBJ1-1, with TRBD1 matching over 9 bases. This CDR3 comprises 16 residues. The junction had 11 bases not matched to a gene; V was cut back by 5 bases and J by 4 bases. The CDR3 region is CASSPGQGQGSTEAFF. CDR3 coding DNA: TGTGCCAGCAGTCCGGGACAGGGTCAAGGGAGCACTGAAGCTTTCTTT.

The rearrangement links TRBV4-1 to TRBJ2-1, with 9 bases aligning to TRBD1. The CDR3 has 14 residues. The germline CDR1 and CDR2 sequences are MGHRA and YSYEKL. Trimming cost V 2 bases and J 10 bases; bases outside gene matches: 6. The CDR3 nucleotides are TGCGCCAGCAGCCAACTCAACAGGGGGCCGGAGCAGTTCTTC. This encodes CASSQLNRGPEQFF.

This clonotype was detected a few times. The genes are TRBV29-1 and TRBJ2-1; D perhaps matches TRBD2 (5 bases). The CDR3 has 14 amino acids. In germline, CDR1 is SQVTM, CDR2 ANQGSEA. The V end was cut by 4 bases, the J end by 0 bases, with 10 bases between. The CDR3 DNA sequence: TGCAGCGTTGTAACGGGGAGCTCCTACAATGAGCAGTTCTTC. It is translated as CSVVTGSSYNEQFF.

The table lists this clonotype with a few counts. This chain connects TRBV7-2 to TRBJ2-2; 7 positions agree with TRBD1. Unmatched junction bases numbered 6, after V lost 5 bases and J lost 0 bases. The CDR3 has 16 amino acids. In germline, CDR1 is SGHTA, CDR2 FQGNSA. CDR3 bases: TGTGCCAGCAGCATAAGACAGGGTACGAACACCGGGGAGCTGTTTTTT. Its translation: CASSIRQGTNTGELFF.

The chain employs TRBV5-5 and TRBJ1-1; no clear D. The V end was cut by 6 bases, the J end by 2 bases, with 14 bases between. CDR3 size: 14 residues. CDR1 is SGHKS, CDR2 YYEKEE, per germline (reference sequence). As DNA, the CDR3 is TGTGCCAGCATCCAAAGAGGGATCAACACTGAAGCTTTCTTT. It encodes CASIQRGINTEAFF.

V is TRBV7-9 and J is TRBJ2-3; D not resolved. Deletions cut 0 bases from V and 4 bases from J, with 5 bases between. CDR1 SEHNR and CDR2 FQNEAQ come from the germline V gene (reference sequence). CDR3 length: 13 residues. This chain's CDR3 is CASSLAIADTQYF. The CDR3 DNA follows: TGTGCCAGCAGCTTAGCGATCGCAGATACGCAGTATTTT.

This rearrangement joins TRBV15 to TRBJ2-1, with 8 bases matching TRBD1. The CDR3 spans 15 residues. Germline loops: CDR1 LNHNV, CDR2 YYDKDF (reference sequence). V lost 0 bases to trimming and J lost 6 bases; unmatched junction nucleotides: 4. CDR3: CATSRDPGQVNEQFF. CDR3 in DNA: TGTGCCACCAGCAGAGATCCGGGACAGGTCAATGAGCAGTTCTTC. Full variable domain (outside the CDR3, taken from reference TRBV15 and TRBJ2-1): DAMVIQNPRYQVTQFGKPVTLSCSQTLNHNVMYWYQQKSSQAPKLLFHYYDKDFNNEADTPDNFQSRRPNTSFCFLDIRSPGLGDTAMYLCATSRDPGQVNEQFFGPGTRLTVL.

This clonotype was observed a handful of times. This sequence joins TRBV15 and TRBJ2-5; D unclear. V gave up 0 bases and J gave up 1 base, with 12 bases separating them. The length of the CDR3 is 16 residues. CDR1 is LNHNV and CDR2 is YYDKDF in the germline V gene (reference sequence). The CDR3 region has the DNA TGTGCCACCAGCAGAGATCCCGGTAGGGCCCAAGAGACCCAGTACTTC. Translated, it gives CATSRDPGRAQETQYF.

This chain connects TRBV6-1 to TRBJ1-5; 7 bases match TRBD1. The length of the CDR3 is 13 residues. V trimming: 6 bases; J trimming: 2 bases; junction bases outside the gene matches: 1. The V gene's germline CDR1 is MNHNS and CDR2 SASEGT. CDR3 protein: CASRGQRNQPQHF. In nucleotides, the CDR3 is TGTGCCAGCAGGGGACAGCGCAATCAGCCCCAGCATTTT.

The gene calls are TRBV4-3 and TRBJ2-4; no reliable D call. Germline CDR1 is LGHNA and CDR2 is YSLEER. V shed 4 bases and J shed 8 bases, with 15 bases lying between them. This CDR3 is built from 14 residues. The CDR3 DNA sequence: TGCGCCAGCAGCCCACGTCCTGGTAAAGACATTCAGTACTTC. Its protein product is CASSPRPGKDIQYF.

This clonotype has only a few counts. This chain joins TRBV30 and TRBJ1-1; 7 nucleotides line up with TRBD1. This CDR3 comprises 14 residues. V shed 1 base and J 3 bases; nucleotides not matched to a gene: 5. The germline V gene has CDR1 GTSNPN and CDR2 SVGIG (reference sequence). CDR3: CAWSDRGDYTEAFF. The CDR3 nucleotides read TGTGCCTGGAGTGACAGGGGTGACTACACTGAAGCTTTCTTT.

The table lists this clonotype with a few counts. The rearrangement links TRBV7-8 to TRBJ1-5; TRBD1 matches 7 bases. V was clipped by 4 bases and J by 6 bases; unmatched bases: 6. CDR1 is SGHVS and CDR2 is FQNEAQ in the germline V gene. This CDR3 region has 14 residues. This CDR3 reads CASSSGQVLQPQHF. The CDR3 nucleotides read TGTGCCAGCAGCTCCGGACAGGTTCTTCAGCCCCAGCATTTT.

In this sample, this clonotype turned up a few times. CDR3 region: CASSSVLIWSRGTDTQYF. The DNA of the CDR3 is TGTGCCAGCAGCTCCGTACTCATTTGGAGTCGGGGCACAGATACGCAGTATTTT. The chain has TRBV7-9 and TRBJ2-3; no definite D call. From germline, CDR1 is SEHNR and CDR2 FQNEAQ (reference sequence). CDR3 length: 18 residues. Trimming stripped 4 bases from V and 1 base from J, with 21 bases between. Full variable domain (missing parts from reference TRBV7-9 and TRBJ2-3): DTGVSQNPRHKITKRGQNVTFRCDPISEHNRLYWYRQTLGQGPEFLTYFQNEAQLEKSRLLSDRFSAERPKGSFSTLEIQRTEQGDSAMYLCASSSVLIWSRGTDTQYFGPGTRLTVL.

This clonotype was seen a few times. The J gene is TRBJ2-7, the V gene TRBV12-3 or TRBV12-4; no clear D. Trimming left V 6 bases short and J 2 bases short, with 32 bases between. CDR3 length equals 20 residues. CDR3 coding DNA: TGTGCCAGCAGATCGGTCCATTGCAGGCCCGCCATTACCAAGACCTACGAGCAGTACTTC. Translating it yields CASRSVHCRPAITKTYEQYF.

This chain joins TRBV27 and TRBJ2-6; 7 positions match TRBD2. V was pared by 3 bases and J by 4 bases, with 3 bases of the junction left unmatched. Germline V gene lookup returns CDR1 MNHEY and CDR2 SMNVEV (reference sequence). The CDR3 loop spans 15 amino acids. CDR3 nucleotides: TGTGCCAGCAGTTTCGGGGGGAACGGGGCCAACGTCCTGACTTTC. Translated, it gives CASSFGGNGANVLTF.

This clonotype was observed a handful of times. The J gene is TRBJ2-1, the V gene TRBV20-1; 11 nucleotides match TRBD2. CDR1 and CDR2 (germline): DFQATT, SNEGSKA (reference sequence). The CDR3 length is 14 residues. The V gene end was trimmed by 5 bases and the J gene end by 10 bases; junction bases not matched to a gene: 10. The CDR3 loop reads CSAYGTSGGLEQFF. The CDR3, as DNA: TGCAGTGCTTACGGGACTAGCGGAGGGTTAGAGCAGTTCTTC.

The sample holds a few counts of this clonotype. The V and J genes are TRBV4-3 and TRBJ1-2, with D possibly matching TRBD1 (6 bases). CDR3 length: 15 residues. Germline CDR1 reads LGHNA; CDR2 reads YSLEER. The V and J ends lost 4 bases and 4 bases respectively, with 16 bases between them. The CDR3: CASSLSRTATYGYTF. In nucleotides, the CDR3 is TGCGCCAGCAGCCTCAGCAGGACAGCGACCTATGGCTACACCTTC.

This clonotype was detected once. V and J are TRBV20-1 and TRBJ1-5; 7 bases are shared with TRBD1. The CDR3 is 14 amino acids. Germline trimming cut 4 bases from V and 0 bases from J; bases unmatched to any gene: 3. Germline CDR1 DFQATT, CDR2 SNEGSKA (reference sequence). The CDR3, as DNA: TGCAGTGCTATGGGACAGCCTAGCAATCAGCCCCAGCATTTT. Translating gives CSAMGQPSNQPQHF.

This clonotype was observed many times. The chain has TRBV28 and TRBJ2-4, with 8 bases matching TRBD2. The germline gives CDR1 MDHEN, CDR2 SYDVKM. Unmatched junction bases numbered 10, after V lost 4 bases and J lost 8 bases. The CDR3 is 15 residues long. CDR3 region: CASSSPRRGGYIQYF. In nucleotides, the CDR3 is TGTGCCAGCAGTTCACCCCGCCGGGGGGGGTACATTCAGTACTTC.

This clonotype was seen a few times. This sequence joins TRBV5-1 and TRBJ1-3, with no clear D. The germline V gene has CDR1 SGHRS and CDR2 YFSETQ. V was cut by 2 bases and J by 4 bases, with 10 bases left in between. This CDR3 region has 14 residues. CDR3 residues: CASSLTDEGNTIYF. CDR3 nucleotides: TGCGCCAGCAGCTTAACGGACGAAGGAAACACCATATATTTT.

V and J are TRBV5-1 and TRBJ2-7, with D tentatively TRBD1 or TRBD2 (5 bases each). V was trimmed by 6 bases and J by 6 bases, leaving 16 bases between them. The CDR3 contains 13 residues. Germline V CDR1 and CDR2: SGHRS, YFSETQ. CDR3 residues: CASKGVTEGEQYF. DNA for the CDR3: TGCGCCAGCAAAGGGGTTACTGAGGGCGAGCAGTACTTC.

This clonotype occurred a few times. V is TRBV5-8 and J is TRBJ2-7; 7 bases fit TRBD1. Germline CDR1 and CDR2: SGHTS and YDEGEE. This CDR3 region has 14 residues. V dropped 0 bases and J dropped 8; count of bases not matched to a gene: 8. The CDR3 loop reads CASSLGQGVYQQYF. In DNA form, the CDR3 reads TGTGCCAGCAGCTTGGGACAGGGTGTATATCAGCAGTACTTC.

This sequence joins TRBV28 and TRBJ2-7, with D perhaps assigned TRBD1 or TRBD2 (5 bases each). The CDR3 runs 14 residues. V shed 2 bases and J shed 2 bases, with 10 bases lying between them. From germline, CDR1 is MDHEN and CDR2 SYDVKM. The CDR3 sequence: CASSLGGVTYEQYF. The CDR3 DNA is TGTGCCAGCAGTTTAGGGGGTGTCACCTACGAGCAGTACTTC.

This clonotype turned up a few times. The rearrangement uses TRBV28 and TRBJ1-1; D is unclear. Between the trimmed V and J ends, which lost 3 bases and 1 base, there was a span of 15 bases. Looked up from germline, CDR1 is MDHEN and CDR2 is SYDVKM. The length of the CDR3 is 16 residues. CDR3 protein: CASSFSRWIRNTEAFF. For the CDR3, the DNA is TGTGCCAGCAGTTTTTCTCGTTGGATACGGAACACTGAAGCTTTCTTT.